This T cell receptor (beta chain) originates from a study of CD8+ T cells in alopecia areata. Study results and caveats: Tofacitinib produced a significant decrease in scalp clonality and in expanded CD8+ clones among the top 100.

Comment on this clone: Its antigen is not known.

cDNA prepared by RNA extraction and subsequent reverse transcription served as the template for sequencing. The assay was immunoSEQ multiplex PCR, and TCRdb's table has in-frame clones only and misses some. The table shows approximately 18,000 clones, with 59% occurring only once. This CDR3 has 12 residues. CDR1 SNHLY and CDR2 FYNNEI come from the germline V gene. Treatment reported: oral pan-JAK inhibitor, 5-10 mg twice daily. Alopecia areata patients provided lesional scalp punch biopsies and peripheral blood. The clonotype was recovered from a human donor with alopecia areata. This specimen consisted of skin, obtained at week 4, from a patient treated with tofacitinib. The gene calls are TRBV2 and TRBJ2-3, with 7 bases lining up with TRBD1. CDR3 sequence (DNA): TGTACCGGGACAGCGGGCACAGATACGCAGTATTTT. This translates into CTGTAGTDTQYF.